These T cell receptor beta chains were read from a single sample in a study of T cells after yellow fever vaccination. TCRdb called the 5' RACE reads again in MiXCR, with one record for every CDR3 protein. The table has 450,000 to 600,000 distinct CDR3 sequences, about 15% seen once. Sample: PBMCs, taken 5 days after the first yellow fever vaccination. These TCRs come from a man aged 18 to 29 who received the YFV17D yellow fever vaccine. Each CDR3 is given with its conserved first and last residue. A D gene is named only where the DNA matches it firmly. For some rows the clone size is stated as once, few or many, or as a class when expanded; others skip it.

CDR3 protein: CSARGVGGKLETQYF
CDR3 DNA: TGCAGTGCTAGAGGGGTAGGGGGGAAATTAGAGACCCAGTACTTC
D gene: -
clone size: -
V gene: TRBV20-1
J gene: TRBJ2-5

CDR3 protein: CASSGGLASYNEQFF
CDR3 DNA: TGTGCCAGCAGTGGGGGACTAGCGAGCTACAATGAGCAGTTCTTC
D gene: TRBD2
clone size: few
V gene: TRBV6-1
J gene: TRBJ2-1

CDR3 protein: CASSELAGANVLTF
CDR3 DNA: TGTGCCAGCAGTGAACTAGCTGGGGCCAACGTCCTGACTTTC
D gene: -
clone size: many
V gene: TRBV6-1
J gene: TRBJ2-6

CDR3 protein: CASSQGRGGGLSYEQYF
CDR3 DNA: TGCGCCAGCAGCCAAGGGAGAGGTGGGGGCCTCTCCTACGAGCAGTACTTC
D gene: -
clone size: few
V gene: TRBV4-3
J gene: TRBJ2-7

CDR3 protein: CASSSLTGGPNYGYTF
CDR3 DNA: TGTGCCAGCAGCTCCCTCACGGGGGGCCCTAACTATGGCTACACCTTC
D gene: -
clone size: -
V gene: TRBV5-5
J gene: TRBJ1-2

CDR3 protein: CAISESVGYSTDTQYF
CDR3 DNA: TGTGCCATCAGTGAGTCGGTGGGGTATAGCACAGATACGCAGTATTTT
D gene: -
clone size: -
V gene: TRBV10-3
J gene: TRBJ2-3

CDR3 protein: CASGVGASYEQYF
CDR3 DNA: TGTGCCAGCGGCGTGGGGGCCTCCTACGAGCAGTACTTC
D gene: -
clone size: -
V gene: TRBV5-6
J gene: TRBJ2-7

CDR3 protein: CASSVEKRGGLTEQYF
CDR3 DNA: TGTGCCAGCAGCGTAGAGAAGCGGGGGGGCCTCACCGAGCAGTACTTC
D gene: TRBD2
clone size: -
V gene: TRBV9
J gene: TRBJ2-7

CDR3 protein: CASSLTSGGAGETQYF
CDR3 DNA: TGTGCCAGCAGCCTTACTAGCGGGGGGGCCGGAGAGACCCAGTACTTC
D gene: TRBD2
clone size: many
V gene: TRBV7-9
J gene: TRBJ2-5

CDR3 protein: CASSPEPTGASNTEAFF
CDR3 DNA: TGTGCCAGCTCACCCGAGCCGACAGGGGCTTCGAACACTGAAGCTTTCTTT
D gene: TRBD1
clone size: -
V gene: TRBV18
J gene: TRBJ1-1

CDR3 protein: CASRYRQDGNTIYF
CDR3 DNA: TGTGCCAGCAGGTACCGACAAGACGGAAACACCATATATTTT
D gene: -
clone size: few
V gene: TRBV6-5
J gene: TRBJ1-3